Each of the 3 T cell receptor beta chains below was sequenced from the same sample in a study of T cells in Graves' hyperthyroidism and ophthalmopathy. Amplification of TCR beta CDR3 regions used RNA as the template. The TCR CDR3 first-round RT-PCR relied on the HTBI primer set. Via MiXCR, TCRdb re-called the multiplex PCR reads, giving one row per CDR3 protein. In the table there are approximately 100,000 distinct CDR3 sequences, 45% to 50% of which are singletons. Sample: blood. The receptor set was obtained from a man aged 40-49 years with Graves' hyperthyroidism.

This clonotype was seen once. V is TRBV9 and J is TRBJ2-1; 12 nucleotides agree with TRBD2. Germline CDR1 is SGDLS and CDR2 is YYNGEE. The CDR3 spans 19 residues. V gave up 2 bases and J gave up 15 bases; unmatched junction bases: 24. CDR3 loop: CASSVLTSGSGSSYNEWFF. Written as DNA, the CDR3 is TGTGCCAGCAGCGTCCTGACTAGCGGGAGTGGAAGCTCCTACAATGAGTGGTTCTTC.

V gene TRBV7-2 combines with J gene TRBJ2-5; TRBD2 aligns across 15 bases. The germline V gene has CDR1 SGHTA and CDR2 FQGNSA. The CDR3 loop spans 19 amino acids. Losses at the gene ends were 2 bases for V and 4 bases for J; bases not matched to a gene: 11. CDR3 loop: CASSLKGLAGGGAVETQYF. In DNA form, the CDR3 reads TGTGCCAGCAGCTTAAAGGGACTAGCGGGAGGAGGTGCGGTAGAGACCCAGTACTTC.

The chain is built from TRBV5-1 and TRBJ2-7; 8 nucleotides align to TRBD1. V lost 0 bases to trimming and J lost 7 bases; unmatched junction nucleotides: 12. This CDR3 has 16 amino acids. Germline V gene data show CDR1 as SGHRS and CDR2 as YFSETQ. CDR3 region: CASSLVTGGYAGEQYF. CDR3 nucleotide sequence: TGCGCCAGCAGCTTGGTCACAGGGGGTTATGCCGGGGAGCAGTACTTC.